This section outlines one TCR beta chain sequence together with its context. Its antigen is as yet unknown. It is likely a read error, because the conserved phenylalanine at the end of the CDR3 is missing. After removal of 3 bases from V and 4 bases from J, the junction contained 3 bases not matched to a gene. Germline assignment: CDR1 SGHRS and CDR2 YFSETQ. This CDR3 contains 14 residues. CDR3 and TCR beta VDJ profiling relied on genomic DNA as the template. A single record per CDR3 protein comes from TCRdb applying MiXCR to the reads. The sample contains some 200,000 distinct CDR3 sequences, 30% to 35% of which appear only once. This entry is derived from a study of CD8+CD57+ T cells in acquired aplastic anemia. Across the study: Roughly 3 ug was the average amount of DNA from sorted CD4+ and CD8+ cells. Average CD4+ read depth in healthy donors was around 11 million reads. Study-level results: With respect to CD8+ Simpson's diversity, patients and controls did not differ significantly.

The specimen was sorted CD4+, CD8+, or CD8+CD57+ T cells (not recorded which) from PBMCs. This sequence was found in a human donor in good health, serving as a control. V usage is TRBV5-1 and J usage is TRBJ2-7; the match to TRBD1 covers 11 bases. This CDR3 is CASSWGQGGYEQYL. The CDR3 region has the DNA TGCGCCAGCAGCTGGGGACAGGGGGGGTACGAGCAGTACCTC.